The 29 T cell receptor beta chains in this list originate from one sample, sequenced in a study of CD8+CD57+ T cells in acquired aplastic anemia. Sequencing was done on patients that had shown CD8+CD57+ cell expansion by flow cytometry. Genomic DNA, the template, was used for profiling of the TCR beta VDJ and CDR3. TCRdb itself ran the reads through MiXCR, one entry per CDR3 protein. The sample consists of 260,000 or so distinct CDR3 sequences, around half of them appearing once. Input material: sorted CD4+, CD8+, or CD8+CD57+ T cells (not recorded which) from PBMCs. These receptors were collected from a human donor with aplastic anemia.

On this clonotype: The junction does not match germline at one end; this may be a read error. This chain uses TRBV4-1 with TRBJ1-1; perhaps TRBD1 as D (6 bases). This CDR3 contains 16 residues. The germline CDR1 and CDR2 sequences are MGHRA and YSYEKL. The CDR3 sequence: CASSLRGGAPNAEAFF. As DNA, the CDR3 is TGCGCCAGCAGCCTCAGGGGAGGGGCTCCGAACGCTGAAGCTTTCTTT.

The chain is built from TRBV7-2 and TRBJ2-7; D might be TRBD2 (6 bases). Germline CDR1 and CDR2: SGHTA and FQGNSA. There are 15 residues in the CDR3. The germline V and J ends were trimmed by 3 bases and 2 bases, with 14 bases remaining between them. CDR3 coding DNA: TGTGCCAGCAGCTTGGCCGGGACTTACACCTACGAGCAGTACTTC. This codes for CASSLAGTYTYEQYF.

The chain employs TRBV6-5 and TRBJ1-4; weak D call: TRBD1 (5 bases). The CDR3 loop spans 17 amino acids. V dropped 6 bases and J dropped 4 bases, with 21 bases sitting between them. Germline loops: CDR1 MNHEY, CDR2 SVGAGI. The CDR3: CASSLDSSLGLNEKLFF. CDR3 nucleotides: TGTGCCAGCAGCCTTGACAGCAGTTTAGGGCTTAATGAAAAACTGTTTTTT.

The chain couples TRBV18 to TRBJ2-7; no reliable D call. V was shortened by 5 bases and J by 6 bases, with 8 bases between the two germline ends. Germline loops: CDR1 KGHSH, CDR2 LQKENI. The length of the CDR3 is 11 residues. CDR3 sequence reads: CASSGRLEQYF. The CDR3 nucleotides are TGTGCCAGCTCAGGAAGGCTCGAGCAGTACTTC. Drawing the rest from reference TRBV18 and TRBJ2-7, the complete variable domain is NAGVMQNPRHLVRRRGQEARLRCSPMKGHSHVYWYRQLPEEGLKFMVYLQKENIIDESGMPKERFSAEFPKEGPSILRIQQVVRGDSAAYFCASSGRLEQYFGPGTRLTVT.

Remarks on this clonotype: The junction differs from germline at one of its ends, possibly a read error. This sequence joins TRBV10-3 and TRBJ2-3, with D unresolved. Germline loops: CDR1 ENHRY, CDR2 SYGVKD. The CDR3 consists of 14 residues. CDR3 nucleotide sequence: TGTGCCAGCAGTGATGAGCAGCACACAGATACGCAGTATTTT. It yields the protein CASSDEQHTDTQYF.

The J gene is TRBJ1-2, the V gene TRBV6-6; 8 bases match TRBD1. V shed 0 bases, J shed 1 base, and the junction held 10 bases outside the gene matches. The CDR3 sequence is 18 residues long. The germline V gene has CDR1 MNHNY and CDR2 SVGAGI (reference sequence). The CDR3, as DNA: TGTGCCAGCAGTTACTCGATCTCTGGGGACAGGAATAACTATGGCTACACCTTC. It yields the protein CASSYSISGDRNNYGYTF.

This clonotype has ten or more counts. The chain has TRBV14 and TRBJ1-1, with 9 bases fitting TRBD1. V trimming: 6 bases; J trimming: 3 bases; junction bases outside the gene matches: 2. Germline V CDR1 and CDR2: SGHDN, FVKESK. This CDR3 comprises 13 residues. CDR3 sequence reads: CASRRQGDTEAFF. For the CDR3, the DNA is TGTGCCAGCAGGAGACAGGGGGACACTGAAGCTTTCTTT. Full variable domain (outside the CDR3, taken from reference TRBV14 and TRBJ1-1): EAGVTQFPSHSVIEKGQTVTLRCDPISGHDNLYWYRRVMGKEIKFLLHFVKESKQDESGMPNNRFLAERTGGTYSTLKVQPAELEDSGVYFCASRRQGDTEAFFGQGTRLTVV.

This clonotype was counted ten times or more. This chain links TRBV2 with TRBJ2-7; 10 bases agree with TRBD2. J was trimmed by 5 bases and V by 1 base; bases with no gene match: 11. The CDR3 totals 17 residues. The germline V gene has CDR1 SNHLY and CDR2 FYNNEI. The CDR3 protein is CASSEEWRASGSNEQYF. The CDR3 coding sequence is TGTGCCAGCAGTGAAGAATGGCGGGCTAGCGGGAGTAACGAGCAGTACTTC. Full variable domain (missing parts from reference TRBV2 and TRBJ2-7): EPEVTQTPSHQVTQMGQEVILRCVPISNHLYFYWYRQILGQKVEFLVSFYNNEISEKSEIFDDQFSVERPDGSNFTLKIRSTKLEDSAMYFCASSEEWRASGSNEQYFGPGTRLTVT.

The chain recombines TRBV5-1 with TRBJ2-7; possibly TRBD1 or TRBD2 for D (6 bases each). The germline CDR1 and CDR2 sequences are SGHRS and YFSETQ. The CDR3 is made up of 13 amino acids. Trimming took 4 bases from V and 6 from J, leaving 14 bases between them. The CDR3 spells CASSEGGLGEQYF. The CDR3 DNA is TGCGCCAGCAGCGAGGGGGGCCTCGGCGAGCAGTACTTC.

This clonotype was detected a few times. The V gene is TRBV4-3, the J gene TRBJ2-3, with 10 bases identical to TRBD2. CDR3 length: 18 residues. Germline CDR1 is LGHNA and CDR2 is YSLEER. With 0 bases clipped from V and 3 bases from J, the junction kept 9 bases outside the gene matches. CDR3 nucleotides: TGCGCCAGCAGCCAAGATAGGCCTAGCGGGGGTGGGACAGATACGCAGTATTTT. It specifies CASSQDRPSGGGTDTQYF.

This clonotype was seen only once. CDR3 protein: CASSVFFRDSSYNEQFF. Written as DNA, the CDR3 is TGTGCCAGCAGTGTATTTTTTCGGGACAGCTCCTACAATGAGCAGTTCTTC. The J gene is TRBJ2-1, the V gene TRBV2; 7 bases agree with TRBD1. CDR1 is SNHLY and CDR2 is FYNNEI in the germline V gene. The V segment lost 4 bases and the J segment 0 bases; nucleotides outside the gene matches: 9. This CDR3 has 17 residues.

Many counts were recorded for this clonotype. The V and J genes are TRBV20-1 and TRBJ2-3, with D uncertain. V was trimmed by 1 base and J by 2 bases, leaving 19 bases between them. The CDR3 is 17 residues long. The germline CDR1 and CDR2 sequences are DFQATT and SNEGSKA (reference sequence). DNA for the CDR3: TGCAGTGCTAGAGCTCCCCCAGAAAGCCTGCTCACAGATACGCAGTATTTT. Amino acid sequence: CSARAPPESLLTDTQYF.

At least ten counts were recorded for this clonotype. The chain has TRBV4-3 and TRBJ1-1; D call uncertain. V lost 3 bases to trimming and J lost 4 bases, with 12 bases between them. The CDR3 is 14 residues long. Per the germline V gene, CDR1 is LGHNA and CDR2 is YSLEER. The DNA of the CDR3 is TGCGCCAGCAGCCAGGGATCGGGAGGCACTGAAGCTTTCTTT. This gives the protein CASSQGSGGTEAFF.

The rearrangement links TRBV6-2 or TRBV6-3 to TRBJ2-3, with 8 bases that match TRBD1. The junction had 4 bases not matched to a gene; V was cut back by 2 bases and J by 0 bases. CDR3 length equals 16 residues. In germline, CDR1 is MNHEY, CDR2 SVGEGT. The CDR3: CASSYGGTGSTDTQYF. CDR3 DNA: TGTGCCAGCAGTTACGGTGGGACAGGTAGCACAGATACGCAGTATTTT.

There are many counts of this clonotype. The gene calls are TRBV10-3 and TRBJ1-1; D gene uncertain. Germline CDR1 and CDR2: ENHRY and SYGVKD. Trimming stripped 3 bases from V and 5 bases from J, with 10 bases between. The CDR3 runs 13 residues. CDR3 region: CAISDPRFTEAFF. In DNA, the CDR3 is TGTGCCATCAGTGACCCACGGTTTACTGAAGCTTTCTTT.

This clonotype was detected only a few times. This may be a read error, as it is one base from a much larger clone. V usage is TRBV27 and J usage is TRBJ2-7; perhaps TRBD1 as D (5 bases). With 6 bases removed from V and 5 bases from J, the gap between germline ends came to 8 bases. CDR1 MNHEY and CDR2 SMNVEV come from the germline V gene (reference sequence). The CDR3 is 11 amino acids. The DNA for the CDR3 is TGTGCCAGCAGCATAGGGGACGAGCAGTACTTC. Translated, it gives CASSIGDEQYF.

Remarks on this clonotype: The junction and the germline gene differ at one end; a read error may be behind it. The CDR3, as DNA: TGCAGCGTTGAAGCAACCATTACGCAGGGTCGGACGCAGTGTTTT. Translated, it gives CSVEATITQGRTQCF. The J gene is TRBJ2-3, the V gene TRBV29-1; a weak D match, TRBD1 (5 bases). The CDR3 spans 15 residues. CDR1 is SQVTM and CDR2 is ANQGSEA in the germline V gene.

The CDR3 sequence: CASSEASVGDTQYF. The CDR3 coding sequence is TGTGCCAGCAGTGAAGCTTCAGTAGGAGATACGCAGTATTTT. The chain employs TRBV2 and TRBJ2-3; D not resolved. The CDR3 has 14 amino acids. The V end lost 0 bases, the J end lost 5 bases, and 9 bases lay between the germline ends. Germline lookup yields CDR1 SNHLY and CDR2 FYNNEI.

The rearrangement uses TRBV7-2 and TRBJ1-5; no clear D gene. Germline V gene data show CDR1 as SGHTA and CDR2 as FQGNSA. Trimming cost V 2 bases and J 6 bases, with 14 bases left between them. This CDR3 is 15 amino acids long. The CDR3 loop reads CASSLSDRAGQPQHF. CDR3 nucleotides: TGTGCCAGCAGCTTATCGGATAGGGCCGGTCAGCCCCAGCATTTT.

V usage is TRBV9 and J usage is TRBJ2-1; the D is unclear. Trimming took 5 bases from V and 2 from J, leaving 11 bases between them. Germline lookup yields CDR1 SGDLS and CDR2 YYNGEE. The CDR3 runs to 14 residues. The CDR3 DNA sequence: TGTGCCAGCAGTGCCCAAAGCCCCTACAATGAGCAGTTCTTC. It translates to CASSAQSPYNEQFF.

Comments on this clonotype: The junction departs from germline at one end; a sequencing error may be responsible. The rearrangement joins TRBV30 to TRBJ2-2; 12 nucleotides line up with TRBD1. Looked up from germline, CDR1 is GTSNPN and CDR2 is SVGIG (reference sequence). The CDR3 length is 15 residues. The CDR3 DNA follows: TGTGCCTGGAATTCGGGGACAGGGGGCTTCGGGGAGCTGTCTTTT. This encodes CAWNSGTGGFGELSF.

The chain recombines TRBV10-3 with TRBJ2-3; possible D gene TRBD2, 6 bases. CDR1 is ENHRY, CDR2 SYGVKD, per germline. The CDR3 loop spans 14 amino acids. V lost 10 bases and J lost 4, with 18 bases in between. The CDR3 nucleotides read TGTGCCACCTGTCGACTAGGTAGCGCAGATACGCAGTATTTT. Translated, it gives CATCRLGSADTQYF.

This chain connects TRBV27 to TRBJ1-6; 7 bases align to TRBD1. The CDR3 covers 13 residues. Germline V gene lookup returns CDR1 MNHEY and CDR2 SMNVEV (reference sequence). After removal of 7 bases from V and 8 bases from J, the junction contained 5 bases not matched to a gene. The CDR3 DNA reads as TGTGCCAGCACAGGACAGGATTATTCACCCCTCCACTTT. Translating it yields CASTGQDYSPLHF.

The table lists this clonotype with a few counts. The chain combines TRBV28 with TRBJ2-1; D may be TRBD1 (6 bases). This CDR3 has 15 amino acids. The V end lost 5 bases, the J end lost 2 bases, and 13 bases lay between the germline ends. Germline assignment: CDR1 MDHEN and CDR2 SYDVKM. The CDR3 sequence is CASSLEQGPYNEQFF. As DNA, the CDR3 is TGTGCCAGCAGTCTCGAACAGGGACCCTACAATGAGCAGTTCTTC.

The rearrangement links TRBV19 to TRBJ1-2; 9 nucleotides agree with TRBD1. CDR1 is LNHDA and CDR2 is SQIVND in the germline V gene (reference sequence). CDR3 length: 15 residues. With 5 bases clipped from V and 6 bases from J, the junction kept 10 bases outside the gene matches. The CDR3 spells CASSVAGQGSHGYTF. CDR3 nucleotide sequence: TGTGCCAGTAGTGTAGCGGGACAGGGTTCGCATGGCTACACCTTC. The full variable domain, in which reference TRBV19 and TRBJ1-2 provide the parts outside the CDR3, is DGGITQSPKYLFRKEGQNVTLSCEQNLNHDAMYWYRQDPGQGLRLIYYSQIVNDFQKGDIAEGYSVSREKKESFPLTVTSAQKNPTAFYLCASSVAGQGSHGYTFGSGTRLTVV.

The chain recombines TRBV7-3 with TRBJ1-5; D is ambiguous. Trimming removed 7 bases from V and 1 base from J, with 11 bases in between. The CDR3 contains 14 residues. Germline V lookup: CDR1 SGHTA, CDR2 FQGTGA. The DNA of the CDR3 is TGTGCCAGCACCGAGGGATCAAGCAATCAGCCCCAGCATTTT. This sequence encodes CASTEGSSNQPQHF.

This clonotype was counted at least ten times. V gene TRBV6-1 combines with J gene TRBJ1-1; no clear D gene. Trimming pared 7 bases from V and 1 base from J, leaving 13 bases between. CDR1 and CDR2 (germline): MNHNS, SASEGT. The CDR3 spans 14 residues. The CDR3 coding sequence is TGTGCCAGCATTTTAATACGGAAGAACACTGAAGCTTTCTTT. Translated, it gives CASILIRKNTEAFF.

The chain uses TRBV19 and TRBJ1-5; D is possibly TRBD1 (5 bases). Germline V gives CDR1 LNHDA, CDR2 SQIVND (reference sequence). The CDR3 consists of 16 residues. V lost 1 base to trimming and J lost 2 bases, with 12 bases between them. In DNA, the CDR3 is TGTGCCAGTAGTATAGCTCAGGGTAGGGGCAATCAGCCCCAGCATTTT. The encoded protein is CASSIAQGRGNQPQHF. The entire variable domain, with the rest obtained from reference TRBV19 and TRBJ1-5, is as follows: DGGITQSPKYLFRKEGQNVTLSCEQNLNHDAMYWYRQDPGQGLRLIYYSQIVNDFQKGDIAEGYSVSREKKESFPLTVTSAQKNPTAFYLCASSIAQGRGNQPQHFGDGTRLSIL.

The chain carries TRBV20-1 and TRBJ2-7, with 10 bases fitting TRBD2. V trimming: 6 bases; J trimming: 4 bases; junction bases outside the gene matches: 9. Germline V gene lookup returns CDR1 DFQATT and CDR2 SNEGSKA (reference sequence). The CDR3 runs 14 residues. The CDR3 DNA reads as TGCAGTGCCCGCAGCGGGAGGGAGAGGTACGAGCAGTACTTC. Protein product: CSARSGRERYEQYF.